A selection of T cell receptor beta chains follows, all from one sample in a study of CD8+ T cells in alopecia areata. This table comes from immunoSEQ multiplex PCR, and its TCRdb copy is limited to in-frame clones, with some not included. This table holds about 40,000 clones, roughly 90% found once. The sequences come from CD8+ T cells sorted from blood, collected at week 24, from a patient treated with tofacitinib. Source of these receptors: a human donor with alopecia areata. CDR3s include the opening cysteine and the closing phenylalanine or tryptophan. Fields, in order: D gene, clone size, V gene, J gene, CDR3 DNA, CDR3 protein. D genes are given only for firm matches. Size is stated for part of the rows, as once, few or many counts, or as a class when the clone is expanded.

D: TRBD1
size: -
V: TRBV29-1
J: TRBJ2-3
DNA: TGCAGCGTCAAAGACAGGGGGACAGATACGCAGTATTTT
CDR3: CSVKDRGTDTQYF

D: -
size: -
V: TRBV2
J: TRBJ2-2
DNA: TGTGCCAGCGTAGAAGGAGTCACCGGGGAGCTGTTTTTT
CDR3: CASVEGVTGELFF

D: -
size: -
V: TRBV27
J: TRBJ2-7
DNA: TGTGCCAGCAGTTTGGGCTCGGGACTCCGTAATCCGCAGTACTTC
CDR3: CASSLGSGLRNPQYF

D: -
size: -
V: TRBV27
J: TRBJ2-7
DNA: TGTGCCAGCAGTTTATCCCCCCTGGGCGGTTACGAGCAGTACTTC
CDR3: CASSLSPLGGYEQYF

D: -
size: -
V: TRBV6-5
J: TRBJ2-3
DNA: TGTGCCAGCAGTTACACGGGGGCCGGGGATACGCAGTATTTT
CDR3: CASSYTGAGDTQYF

D: TRBD1
size: -
V: TRBV29-1
J: TRBJ1-3
DNA: TGCAGCGTTGAAGGAGGGGGCTATGGAAACACCATATATTTT
CDR3: CSVEGGGYGNTIYF

D: TRBD2
size: -
V: TRBV7-9
J: TRBJ2-1
DNA: TGTGCCAGCAGCTTAAGAACTAGCGATCACCGAGAGCAGTTCTTC
CDR3: CASSLRTSDHREQFF

D: TRBD1
size: once
V: TRBV4-1
J: TRBJ2-5
DNA: TGCGCCAGCAGAGTTGCAGGGGGCTGGACAGAGACCCAGTACTTC
CDR3: CASRVAGGWTETQYF

D: -
size: -
V: TRBV7-9
J: TRBJ1-2
DNA: TGTGCCAGCGGCTTATGGGCAGGGGGCTACACCTTC
CDR3: CASGLWAGGYTF

D: -
size: once
V: TRBV7-2
J: TRBJ2-7
DNA: TGTGCCAGCAGCTACGGGGGGCAGGACGAGCAGTACTTC
CDR3: CASSYGGQDEQYF

D: TRBD1
size: -
V: TRBV5-6
J: TRBJ2-2
DNA: TGTGCCAGCAGCTCCGGGACAGGGGCCGGGGAGCTGTTTTTT
CDR3: CASSSGTGAGELFF

D: TRBD1
size: -
V: TRBV4-2
J: TRBJ1-6
DNA: TGTGCCAGCAGCCCCACAGGGGTGAGCTCCTATAATTCACCCCTCCACTTT
CDR3: CASSPTGVSSYNSPLHF

D: TRBD1
size: once
V: TRBV5-5
J: TRBJ2-7
DNA: TGTGCCAGCAGCCCGCGACAGGGAACCTACGAGCAGTACTTC
CDR3: CASSPRQGTYEQYF

D: TRBD1
size: -
V: TRBV7-3
J: TRBJ2-5
DNA: TGTGCCAGCAGCCGAGCAGCGGACAGGCAAAAAGAGACCCAGTACTTC
CDR3: CASSRAADRQKETQYF

D: -
size: -
V: TRBV27
J: TRBJ2-7
DNA: TGTGCCAGCAGTTCAAACCGGGACGTATTGTTCTACGAGCAGTACTTC
CDR3: CASSSNRDVLFYEQYF

D: -
size: -
V: TRBV6-1
J: TRBJ2-6
DNA: TGTGCCAGCAGTGAAGCGTCCGGGTCTGGGGCCAACGTCCTGACTTTC
CDR3: CASSEASGSGANVLTF